One and the same sample provided the 17 T cell receptor beta chains below, sequenced in a study of shared clonotypes between healthy human individuals. Here immunoSEQ multiplex PCR was the method, and the copy in TCRdb shows in-frame clones only, minus some. The table records 400,000 to 500,000 clones, 75% to 85% of them present only once. Sequenced material: PBMCs. Every receptor here comes from a woman aged 40 to 50 in good health. Some clones in this sample may be carry-over from other donors' samples.

V gene TRBV9 combines with J gene TRBJ2-1; the match to TRBD2 covers 9 bases. Per the germline V gene, CDR1 is SGDLS and CDR2 is YYNGEE. The CDR3 consists of 14 residues. V dropped 3 bases and J dropped 7; count of bases not matched to a gene: 5. CDR3 protein: CASSETSGGNEQFF. DNA for the CDR3: TGTGCCAGCAGCGAGACTAGCGGTGGTAATGAGCAGTTCTTC.

The V and J genes are TRBV4-2 and TRBJ2-7; 7 bases fit TRBD2. Per germline, CDR1 LGHNA and CDR2 YNFKEQ. After removal of 2 bases from V and 3 bases from J, the junction contained 7 bases not matched to a gene. The CDR3 totals 15 residues. The CDR3 sequence is CASSQTSVRGYEQYF. The CDR3 coding sequence is TGTGCCAGCAGCCAAACTAGCGTAAGGGGCTACGAGCAGTACTTC.

This rearrangement joins TRBV28 to TRBJ1-2, with 8 bases that match TRBD1. Germline V gene lookup returns CDR1 MDHEN and CDR2 SYDVKM. This CDR3 is built from 17 residues. V was pared by 3 bases and J by 3 bases, with 12 bases of the junction left unmatched. The CDR3, as DNA: TGTGCCAGCAGTTTGACAGGGGATGCTCTCCATTACTATGGCTACACCTTC. Its protein product is CASSLTGDALHYYGYTF.

The chain links TRBV6-5 to TRBJ1-2; TRBD1 matches 8 bases. The CDR3 covers 13 residues. The V gene end was trimmed by 7 bases and the J gene end by 2 bases; junction bases not matched to a gene: 3. Germline V gene sequence: CDR1 MNHEY, CDR2 SVGAGI. CDR3: CASTGTGNYGYTF. The CDR3 DNA follows: TGTGCCAGCACGGGGACAGGAAACTATGGCTACACCTTC.

The J gene is TRBJ2-1, the V gene TRBV27; 8 bases are shared with TRBD1. The germline V gene encodes CDR1 MNHEY and CDR2 SMNVEV (reference sequence). The CDR3 extends over 15 amino acids. With V trimmed by 5 bases and J by 3 bases, 6 bases remained unmatched. The CDR3 sequence is CASSTRDRLYNEQFF. CDR3 nucleotide sequence: TGTGCCAGCAGTACCCGGGACAGGCTCTACAATGAGCAGTTCTTC.

V gene TRBV5-1 combines with J gene TRBJ2-7; 10 bases agree with TRBD2. The length of the CDR3 is 15 residues. In germline, CDR1 is SGHRS, CDR2 YFSETQ. Trimming removed 5 bases from V and 5 bases from J; junction bases left unmatched: 10. CDR3 DNA sequence: TGCGCCAGCAGTCGAAAAGCGGGAGGGTTCAACGAGCAGTACTTC. As protein: CASSRKAGGFNEQYF.

The chain carries TRBV18 and TRBJ1-1; D possibly corresponds to TRBD1 (5 bases). CDR1 and CDR2 from the germline V gene are KGHSH and LQKENI. This CDR3 contains 13 residues. Trimming removed 4 bases from V and 10 bases from J, with 16 bases in between. The CDR3 nucleotides are TGTGCCAGCTCACGAACGGGGGGGGAATCAGCTTTCTTT. The encoded protein is CASSRTGGESAFF.

About this clone itself: The sample holds other DNA sequences that translate to the same CDR3. The chain joins TRBV5-4 to TRBJ2-5; 9 bases match TRBD2. CDR3 length: 15 amino acids. CDR1 SGHNT and CDR2 YYREEE come from the germline V gene (reference sequence). V was clipped by 4 bases and J by 2 bases; unmatched bases: 6. In DNA form, the CDR3 reads TGTGCCAGCAGCCTGACTAGCGGATCTCAAGAGACCCAGTACTTC. It yields the protein CASSLTSGSQETQYF.

The CDR3 is CASSLVAGGYEQYF. The CDR3 nucleotides read TGCGCCAGCAGCTTGGTAGCGGGAGGGTACGAGCAGTACTTC. The chain is built from TRBV5-1 and TRBJ2-7, with 11 bases identical to TRBD2. The CDR3 totals 14 residues. J was trimmed by 4 bases and V by 0 bases; bases with no gene match: 0. Germline-derived CDR1 and CDR2 are SGHRS and YFSETQ.

This sequence joins TRBV10-2 and TRBJ2-1; D might be TRBD2 (7 bases). The CDR3 runs to 14 residues. V lost 4 bases, J lost 6 bases, and 13 bases lay in between. The V gene's germline CDR1 is WSHSY and CDR2 SAAADI. DNA for the CDR3: TGCGCCAGCAGTGGTAACAGGGAGGGCAATGAGCAGTTCTTC. Translated, it gives CASSGNREGNEQFF.

The chain links TRBV30 to TRBJ2-2, with TRBD1 identical over 7 bases. The CDR3 has 15 residues. CDR1 GTSNPN and CDR2 SVGIG come from the germline V gene (reference sequence). Losses at the gene ends were 1 base for V and 4 bases for J; bases not matched to a gene: 6. CDR3 residues: CAWSEGASGTGELFF. Here the CDR3 DNA reads TGTGCCTGGAGTGAGGGGGCATCGGGCACCGGGGAGCTGTTTTTT.

This clone was detected only a few times. The chain couples TRBV2 to TRBJ1-2; TRBD1 is a possible D gene (5 bases). The V gene lost 4 bases and the J gene lost 7 bases, with 7 bases spanning the gap. Germline V CDR1 and CDR2: SNHLY, FYNNEI. The CDR3 consists of 11 residues. The CDR3 is CASSVGAGYTF. The CDR3 DNA is TGTGCCAGCAGTGTTGGGGCTGGCTACACCTTC.

This clone was seen just once. The V call is TRBV10-2, the J call TRBJ2-7; tentative D call: TRBD1 (5 bases). The CDR3 is 14 residues long. CDR1 is WSHSY and CDR2 is SAAADI in the germline V gene. The V and J ends lost 3 bases and 4 bases respectively, with 13 bases between them. Written as DNA, the CDR3 is TGCGCCAGCAGTGATTCCGACAGAGGTTACGAGCAGTACTTC. Residues: CASSDSDRGYEQYF.

The CDR3 is CASSPGGREYSYEQYF. CDR3 DNA: TGTGCCAGCAGCCCGGGGGGGCGGGAGTACTCCTACGAGCAGTACTTC. This rearrangement joins TRBV7-7 to TRBJ2-7; 8 nucleotides match TRBD2. Germline assignment: CDR1 SSHAT and CDR2 FNYEAQ (reference sequence). This CDR3 is 16 amino acids long. With 5 bases clipped from V and 0 bases from J, the junction kept 9 bases outside the gene matches.

This sequence joins TRBV28 and TRBJ1-1; 7 positions match TRBD1. Trimming removed 4 bases from V and 1 base from J; junction bases left unmatched: 6. The CDR3 has 15 amino acids. From germline, CDR1 is MDHEN and CDR2 SYDVKM. In nucleotides, the CDR3 is TGTGCCAGCAGTTCGACAGGGCCTGGGAACACTGAAGCTTTCTTT. This gives the protein CASSSTGPGNTEAFF.

This clone was detected once. The J gene is TRBJ1-3, the V gene TRBV6-6; the match to TRBD1 covers 7 bases. CDR1 is MNHNY and CDR2 is SVGAGI in the germline V gene (reference sequence). The V segment lost 6 bases and the J segment 0 bases; nucleotides outside the gene matches: 5. This CDR3 contains 15 residues. CDR3 nucleotides: TGTGCCAGCAGGGCACACAGGGGCTCTGGAAACACCATATATTTT. Its protein product is CASRAHRGSGNTIYF.

This rearrangement joins TRBV28 to TRBJ1-2; the match to TRBD1 covers 10 bases. This CDR3 has 14 residues. V was pared by 7 bases and J by 3 bases, with 5 bases of the junction left unmatched. Germline CDR1 MDHEN, CDR2 SYDVKM. The CDR3 region is CASIETGGDYGYTF. CDR3 nucleotides: TGTGCCAGCATCGAGACAGGGGGCGACTATGGCTACACCTTC.